These 28 T cell receptor beta chains were sequenced from one sample in a study of OX40 agonist ivuxolimab in advanced cancers. TCRdb's copy holds only in-frame clones and misses some; the assay was immunoSEQ multiplex PCR. This table has roughly 53,000 clones, 93% appearing once. The specimen was CD4+ or CD8+ T cells sorted from blood, collected in a trial of the OX40 agonist ivuxolimab. These receptors came from an adult with an advanced solid tumor such as melanoma, head and neck, liver or kidney cancer.

The V gene is TRBV9, the J gene TRBJ1-2; D unclear. The CDR3 totals 16 residues. The V and J ends lost 0 bases and 3 bases respectively, with 15 bases between them. Germline values: CDR1 SGDLS, CDR2 YYNGEE. This CDR3 is CASSVADNIKDYGYTF. In DNA, the CDR3 is TGTGCCAGCAGCGTAGCAGACAATATCAAGGACTATGGCTACACCTTC.

The count of this clone is one. The junction does not match germline at one end; this may be a read error. This sequence joins TRBV5-3 and TRBJ2-7; D is unclear. TRBV5-3 is classed as an ORF, of uncertain function. CDR3 size: 11 residues. CDR3 loop: CASSSDGEQYF. The CDR3 DNA sequence: TGTGCCAGCAGCTCAGACGGCGAGCAGTACTTC.

The rearrangement joins TRBV29-1 to TRBJ2-5; D is unclear. The ends were cut back, 1 base at V and 8 bases at J, with 11 bases in the middle. This CDR3 contains 12 residues. From germline, CDR1 is SQVTM and CDR2 ANQGSEA. The CDR3 coding sequence is TGCAGCGTTGAAGCTCGACCGGAAACCCAGTACTTC. It yields the protein CSVEARPETQYF.

The genes are TRBV29-1 and TRBJ1-3; D unclear. V was trimmed by 3 bases and J by 5 bases, leaving 5 bases between them. The germline V gene has CDR1 SQVTM and CDR2 ANQGSEA. The length of the CDR3 is 11 residues. The CDR3 region is CSVDLRNTIYF. CDR3 coding DNA: TGCAGCGTTGATCTACGAAACACCATATATTTT.

Sample share makes this clone hyperexpanded. The J gene is TRBJ2-2, the V gene TRBV2; 9 bases match TRBD2. Losses at the gene ends were 7 bases for V and 0 bases for J; bases not matched to a gene: 9. Germline CDR1 reads SNHLY; CDR2 reads FYNNEI. This CDR3 spans 17 amino acids. CDR3: CASNLDSGRSNTGELFF. The CDR3 DNA reads as TGTGCCAGCAACTTGGATAGCGGGAGATCGAACACCGGGGAGCTGTTTTTT. Drawing the rest from reference TRBV2 and TRBJ2-2, the complete variable domain is EPEVTQTPSHQVTQMGQEVILRCVPISNHLYFYWYRQILGQKVEFLVSFYNNEISEKSEIFDDQFSVERPDGSNFTLKIRSTKLEDSAMYFCASNLDSGRSNTGELFFGEGSRLTVL.

V gene TRBV19 combines with J gene TRBJ2-7; 7 nucleotides line up with TRBD2. This CDR3 is built from 14 residues. Losses at the gene ends were 1 base for V and 4 bases for J; bases not matched to a gene: 4. CDR1 is LNHDA, CDR2 SQIVND, per germline (reference sequence). The CDR3 region has the DNA TGTGCCAGTAGTATAGTCCCGGGAGGATACGAGCAGTACTTC. It specifies CASSIVPGGYEQYF. Using reference TRBV19 and TRBJ2-7 for the parts outside the CDR3, the full variable domain is DGGITQSPKYLFRKEGQNVTLSCEQNLNHDAMYWYRQDPGQGLRLIYYSQIVNDFQKGDIAEGYSVSREKKESFPLTVTSAQKNPTAFYLCASSIVPGGYEQYFGPGTRLTVT.

The genes are TRBV28 and TRBJ2-7, with 8 bases lining up with TRBD2. Germline CDR1 is MDHEN and CDR2 is SYDVKM. The CDR3 extends over 19 amino acids. The trim removed 7 bases at V and 0 bases at J, leaving 20 bases unmatched. The CDR3 spells CASNPGHHGLALSSYEQYF. The CDR3 coding sequence is TGTGCCAGCAACCCGGGACACCATGGACTAGCCCTGAGCTCCTACGAGCAGTACTTC.

The chain carries TRBV10-3 and TRBJ2-1; D ambiguous. Trimming cost V 0 bases and J 10 bases, with 7 bases left between them. The CDR3 covers 12 residues. Germline CDR1 reads ENHRY; CDR2 reads SYGVKD. The CDR3 reads CAISESNSEQFF. DNA of the CDR3: TGTGCCATCAGTGAGTCGAACTCAGAGCAGTTCTTC.

The V and J genes are TRBV28 and TRBJ2-3, with D unclear. Trimming stripped 7 bases from V and 0 bases from J, with 5 bases between. There are 12 residues in the CDR3. Germline CDR1 MDHEN, CDR2 SYDVKM. CDR3 amino acids: CASTRSTDTQYF. The CDR3 DNA is TGTGCCAGCACGCGTAGCACAGATACGCAGTATTTT. Filled out from reference TRBV28 and TRBJ2-3, the complete variable domain reads DVKVTQSSRYLVKRTGEKVFLECVQDMDHENMFWYRQDPGLGLRLIYFSYDVKMKEKGDIPEGYSVSREKKERFSLILESASTNQTSMYLCASTRSTDTQYFGPGTRLTVL.

The chain recombines TRBV29-1 with TRBJ2-3, with 7 bases lining up with TRBD2. V shed 5 bases and J 0 bases; nucleotides not matched to a gene: 8. The germline V gene encodes CDR1 SQVTM and CDR2 ANQGSEA. The CDR3 consists of 15 residues. The CDR3 nucleotides read TGCAGCGTTCGACGGTCTAGCGGAAGCACAGATACGCAGTATTTT. Translation: CSVRRSSGSTDTQYF.

The rearrangement links TRBV10-2 to TRBJ2-7; the match to TRBD1 covers 10 bases. This CDR3 has 17 amino acids. V lost 6 bases and J lost 3; bases outside the gene matches: 14. The germline gives CDR1 WSHSY, CDR2 SAAADI. For the CDR3, the DNA is TGCGCCAGCAGCGACCCTAAGGGACAGGGGTTCAGCTACGAGCAGTACTTC. This sequence encodes CASSDPKGQGFSYEQYF.

The chain joins TRBV28 to TRBJ2-7; TRBD2 matches 8 bases. Germline assignment: CDR1 MDHEN and CDR2 SYDVKM. The ends lost 2 bases at V and 3 bases at J; junction bases unmatched: 12. CDR3 length equals 17 residues. CDR3 in DNA: TGTGCCAGCAGTTTAGGTAGCGGGATCCTTCGCGACTACGAGCAGTACTTC. It codes for CASSLGSGILRDYEQYF.

CDR3 protein: CASSFRTAGARYEQYF. The CDR3 DNA follows: TGTGCCAGCAGTTTCCGTACAGCGGGAGCCCGCTACGAGCAGTACTTC. This chain connects TRBV6-5 to TRBJ2-7, with 8 nucleotides matching TRBD2. CDR3 length: 16 residues. Looked up from germline, CDR1 is MNHEY and CDR2 is SVGAGI. Unmatched junction bases numbered 11, after V lost 4 bases and J lost 3 bases.

The V gene is TRBV11-2, the J gene TRBJ2-3, with a tentative D call TRBD1 (5 bases). Trimming stripped 5 bases from V and 6 bases from J, with 9 bases between. The CDR3 length is 12 residues. The germline CDR1 and CDR2 sequences are SGHAT and FQNNGV. The DNA of the CDR3 is TGTGCCAGCAGCCCCAGGGCCGATACGCAGTATTTT. Translating it yields CASSPRADTQYF.

This clone came up a few times. The chain recombines TRBV6-4 with TRBJ2-1, with 7 bases that match TRBD1. Per the germline V gene, CDR1 is MRHNA and CDR2 is SNTAGT. The CDR3 runs to 13 residues. Trimming took 6 bases from V and 6 from J; bases not matched to a gene: 5. In nucleotides, the CDR3 is TGTGCCAGCAGGGAGCCAGGGGGCAATGAGCAGTTCTTC. This sequence encodes CASREPGGNEQFF.

The CDR3 region has the DNA TGTGCCAGCCAGCAAGGAGTCTCTGGAAACACCATATATTTT. It specifies CASQQGVSGNTIYF. The rearrangement links TRBV28 to TRBJ1-3; D call uncertain. Trimming stripped 8 bases from V and 0 bases from J, with 11 bases between. This CDR3 region has 14 residues. Germline CDR1 is MDHEN and CDR2 is SYDVKM.

In this sample, this clone turned up a few times. Only one base separates this from a far larger clonotype, so it likely reflects a read error. Other DNA sequences within the sample encode an identical CDR3. CDR3 in DNA: TGTGCCAGCAGTTCAGACAGGGACGGGCACGAGCAGTACTTC. Amino acids: CASSSDRDGHEQYF. This rearrangement joins TRBV2 to TRBJ2-7, with 7 bases matching TRBD1. V trimming: 5 bases; J trimming: 5 bases; junction bases outside the gene matches: 9. Germline CDR1 is SNHLY and CDR2 is FYNNEI. The CDR3 has 14 amino acids.

The chain employs TRBV9 and TRBJ2-1; 8 bases agree with TRBD2. Germline V lookup: CDR1 SGDLS, CDR2 YYNGEE. Trimming cost V 0 bases and J 9 bases; bases outside gene matches: 5. The CDR3 has 14 amino acids. The CDR3 is CASSVVVAGGEQFF. CDR3 bases: TGTGCCAGCAGCGTAGTGGTGGCGGGAGGTGAGCAGTTCTTC.

The chain recombines TRBV19 with TRBJ2-1; D may be TRBD1 or TRBD2 (6 bases each). Germline V gene data show CDR1 as LNHDA and CDR2 as SQIVND (reference sequence). CDR3 length: 13 amino acids. V lost 7 bases and J 10 bases, leaving 17 bases between the germline ends. CDR3 protein: CASTAEGVREQFF. Written as DNA, the CDR3 is TGTGCCAGTACTGCGGAGGGGGTTCGCGAGCAGTTCTTC.

The V and J genes are TRBV19 and TRBJ2-3, with 10 bases identical to TRBD1. Germline CDR1 LNHDA, CDR2 SQIVND (reference sequence). This CDR3 is built from 15 residues. V was clipped by 3 bases and J by 0 bases; unmatched bases: 0. The CDR3 DNA follows: TGTGCCAGTAGTATGGGACAGGGGAGCACAGATACGCAGTATTTT. Translating gives CASSMGQGSTDTQYF.

This clone was seen just once. This chain joins TRBV4-2 and TRBJ2-2; 9 nucleotides align to TRBD1. Germline assignment: CDR1 LGHNA and CDR2 YNFKEQ. The CDR3 runs 20 residues. V shed 0 bases and J 3 bases; nucleotides not matched to a gene: 14. Here the CDR3 DNA reads TGTGCCAGCAGCCAAGAACAATTCTACCCGGGACAGGGAGACACCGGGGAGCTGTTTTTT. Amino acid sequence: CASSQEQFYPGQGDTGELFF.

The chain recombines TRBV11-2 with TRBJ2-5; TRBD1 aligns across 8 bases. Germline CDR1 and CDR2: SGHAT and FQNNGV. CDR3 size: 14 residues. Trimming took 7 bases from V and 2 from J; bases not matched to a gene: 6. DNA for the CDR3: TGTGCCAGCAAACAGGGGGTGTCACAAGAGACCCAGTACTTC. Encoded protein: CASKQGVSQETQYF.

V is TRBV28 and J is TRBJ2-3; 7 nucleotides align to TRBD2. The junction had 4 bases not matched to a gene; V was cut back by 2 bases and J by 2 bases. Per germline, CDR1 MDHEN and CDR2 SYDVKM. This CDR3 is 15 amino acids long. CDR3 sequence reads: CASSLRLADTDTQYF. The CDR3 DNA reads TGTGCCAGCAGTTTAAGGCTAGCGGACACAGATACGCAGTATTTT.

The chain recombines TRBV5-6 with TRBJ1-5, with a weak D call TRBD1 (5 bases). Germline V gene lookup returns CDR1 SGHDT and CDR2 YYEEEE. Trimming cost V 4 bases and J 7 bases, with 12 bases left between them. This CDR3 region has 13 residues. CDR3 coding DNA: TGTGCCAGCAGCCTGACAGCTAGACAGCCCCAGCATTTT. It translates to CASSLTARQPQHF.

The CDR3 sequence is CASSISWNTEAFF. CDR3 nucleotides: TGTGCCAGTAGTATATCTTGGAACACTGAAGCTTTCTTT. J is TRBJ1-1 and V is TRBV19, with D uncertain. The V end was cut by 2 bases, the J end by 1 base, with 5 bases between. The CDR3 covers 13 residues. CDR1 is LNHDA and CDR2 is SQIVND in the germline V gene (reference sequence).

The chain employs TRBV30 and TRBJ2-1, with D hard to call. The V and J ends lost 4 bases and 6 bases respectively, with 13 bases between them. CDR1 is GTSNPN, CDR2 SVGIG, per germline (reference sequence). The CDR3 runs 13 residues. The CDR3 here is CAWTLGSSNEQFF. The CDR3 DNA reads TGTGCCTGGACTCTGGGGTCGAGCAATGAGCAGTTCTTC.

In DNA, the CDR3 is TGTGCCAGCAGCCCTATTGGGCCGTATGGCTACACCTTC. As protein: CASSPIGPYGYTF. This rearrangement joins TRBV11-2 to TRBJ1-2; D ambiguous. Trimming shortened V by 5 bases and J by 5 bases, and 12 bases separated the two germline ends. Germline V gene lookup returns CDR1 SGHAT and CDR2 FQNNGV. This CDR3 has 13 amino acids.

J is TRBJ2-7 and V is TRBV13; D gene ambiguous. Germline V gene data show CDR1 as PRHDT and CDR2 as FYEKMQ (reference sequence). The CDR3 has 12 residues. Trimming stripped 7 bases from V and 0 bases from J, with 7 bases between. In DNA, the CDR3 is TGTGCCAGCACGAACATCTCCTACGAGCAGTACTTC. Its protein product is CASTNISYEQYF.